Detailed here is one TCR beta chain. This record belongs to a study of patients and donors after allogeneic stem cell transplantation. Each CDR3 protein gets one entry after TCRdb re-called the RT-PCR reads with MiXCR. The table lists about 230,000 distinct CDR3 sequences, about 14% of them singletons, with roughly 12% in the top ten. Sequenced: blood, either unsorted or a sorted T cell fraction (not recorded which). The origin of this receptor is a human donor who was either an allogeneic HSCT recipient or a stem cell or donor lymphocyte infusion donor (not recorded which). It is not recorded whose cells these are; they may come from a transplant donor.

This chain's CDR3 is CASSKPQGFTDTQYF. CDR3 sequence (DNA): TGTGCCAGCAGCAAACCACAGGGGTTCACAGATACGCAGTATTTT. This chain links TRBV13 with TRBJ2-3; TRBD1 matches 7 bases. Trimming took 5 bases from V and 2 from J; bases not matched to a gene: 7. The CDR3 is 15 amino acids. Germline-derived CDR1 and CDR2 are PRHDT and FYEKMQ (reference sequence).